Sequencing of this TCR beta chain was carried out in a study of regulatory T cells in long-lasting Graves disease. Looking at the study overall: Positive TSH receptor antibodies alongside over 5 years of antithyroid drugs were what marked Graves' disease as persistent. General study results and limits: Favoring TRBV28, TRBJ1-2 and TRBJ2-5 was a feature seen in persistent disease. Accuracy may have suffered from the small sample size.

Time point meaning: persistent/refractory GD, antithyroid drugs over 5 years with positive TRAb. Generation of the TCR library employed RNA extracted from PBMCs. Collection of peripheral blood (roughly 9.8 milliliters) was done using EDTA tubes. The germline V gene has CDR1 SGHTA and CDR2 FQGTGA. The CDR3 has 14 amino acids. Unmatched junction bases numbered 7, after V lost 5 bases and J lost 5 bases. As regards this clonotype: Antigen unknown.

Assembly of TCR beta libraries relied on iRepertoire HTBI primers together with Arm-PCR of CDR3 regions. TCRdb re-analysed the multiplex PCR reads in MiXCR, keeping a single row per CDR3 protein. This table has approximately 400,000 distinct CDR3 sequences, 23% appearing once. The sequencing here drew on peripheral blood mononuclear cells (PBMCs), taken when the disease was refractory, from a patient treated with antithyroid drugs. This clonotype was obtained from a female donor with Graves disease. V is TRBV7-3 and J is TRBJ1-1; 8 bases map to TRBD1. The CDR3 here is CASSMTGEETEAFF. CDR3 bases: TGTGCCAGCAGCATGACAGGGGAAGAGACTGAAGCTTTCTTT.